This T cell receptor beta chain originates from a study of blood T cell repertoires in COVID-19. About the study: Samples came from the United States, Italy and Spain, spanning acute and convalescent COVID-19. In each case, the material was cDNA or gDNA derived from T cells, B-cell-depleted T cells, or PBMCs.

Authors' analysis steps: Amplification of reference gene primers provided the estimated nucleated cell counts. The protocol was immunoSEQ multiplex PCR, while the TCRdb copy is restricted to in-frame clones and leaves out a portion. The V and J calls and the clone size are those of that table, but D and trimming were determined from the DNA. The data contain about 160,000 clones, about 81% of them singletons. This CDR3 region has 14 residues. Between the trimmed V and J ends, which lost 7 bases and 1 base, there was a span of 14 bases. Germline V gene data show CDR1 as MDHEN and CDR2 as SYDVKM. This TCR was sampled from a woman of 80 years or more with acute or convalescent COVID-19. J is TRBJ2-7 and V is TRBV28, with D maybe TRBD1 (6 bases). Material: peripheral blood. The CDR3 region is CASKPGTSSYEQYF. The CDR3, as DNA: TGTGCCAGCAAGCCAGGGACATCTTCCTACGAGCAGTACTTC. Using reference TRBV28 and TRBJ2-7 for the parts outside the CDR3, the full variable domain is DVKVTQSSRYLVKRTGEKVFLECVQDMDHENMFWYRQDPGLGLRLIYFSYDVKMKEKGDIPEGYSVSREKKERFSLILESASTNQTSMYLCASKPGTSSYEQYFGPGTRLTVT.